The 6 T cell receptor beta chains presented below share a single source sample, sequenced in a study of cytomegalovirus exposure and HLA in healthy donors. PCR amplification relied on 60 Vbeta primers (plus 13 Jbeta primers). TCRdb's copy holds only in-frame clones and misses some; the assay was immunoSEQ multiplex PCR. The table lists 65,000 to 95,000 clones, around 75% of them singletons. The sample comprised PBMCs. These receptors originate from a man aged 65 to 79 in good health and CMV-seronegative.

V and J are TRBV15 and TRBJ2-3; 16 nucleotides match TRBD2. The CDR3 runs to 20 residues. V was pared by 5 bases and J by 0 bases, with 11 bases of the junction left unmatched. Germline values: CDR1 LNHNV, CDR2 YYDKDF (reference sequence). CDR3 sequence: CATSGGLAGGVTPSTDTQYF. The CDR3 region has the DNA TGTGCCACCAGCGGGGGACTAGCGGGAGGGGTTACCCCTAGCACAGATACGCAGTATTTT.

The J gene is TRBJ2-1, the V gene TRBV7-2; unclear D gene. Per the germline V gene, CDR1 is SGHTA and CDR2 is FQGNSA. The CDR3 consists of 12 residues. V was cut by 5 bases and J by 9 bases, with 11 bases left in between. CDR3 DNA: TGTGCCAGCAGCAAAAGACCGGGTGAGCAGTTCTTC. Its protein product is CASSKRPGEQFF. The full variable domain, rest sourced from reference TRBV7-2 and TRBJ2-1, is GAGVSQSPSNKVTEKGKDVELRCDPISGHTALYWYRQSLGQGLEFLIYFQGNSAPDKSGLPSDRFSAERTGGSVSTLTIQRTQQEDSAVYLCASSKRPGEQFFGPGTRLTVL.

The J gene is TRBJ1-5, the V gene TRBV5-8; a weak D match, TRBD1 (6 bases). This CDR3 has 15 residues. The ends were cut back, 1 base at V and 1 base at J, with 9 bases in the middle. CDR1 is SGHTS and CDR2 is YDEGEE in the germline V gene. CDR3 sequence reads: CASSLWQGSNQPQHF. The CDR3 DNA reads TGTGCCAGCAGCTTGTGGCAGGGGAGCAATCAGCCCCAGCATTTT.

This chain uses TRBV5-1 with TRBJ2-3; D gene unclear. Germline V lookup: CDR1 SGHRS, CDR2 YFSETQ. This CDR3 has 14 residues. Trimming left V 0 bases short and J 2 bases short, with 7 bases between. The chain's CDR3 is CASSLGLPTDTQYF. CDR3 DNA: TGCGCCAGCAGCTTGGGACTCCCCACAGATACGCAGTATTTT.

The chain links TRBV5-1 to TRBJ1-1, with D tentatively TRBD1 (6 bases). The CDR3 has 14 amino acids. In germline, CDR1 is SGHRS, CDR2 YFSETQ. The V gene lost 0 bases and the J gene lost 3 bases, with 9 bases spanning the gap. CDR3 amino acids: CASSLGQEHTEAFF. Here the CDR3 DNA reads TGCGCCAGCAGCTTGGGACAGGAGCACACTGAAGCTTTCTTT. The full variable domain, with the rest looked up from reference TRBV5-1 and TRBJ1-1, is KAGVTQTPRYLIKTRGQQVTLSCSPISGHRSVSWYQQTPGQGLQFLFEYFSETQRNKGNFPGRFSGRQFSNSRSEMNVSTLELGDSALYLCASSLGQEHTEAFFGQGTRLTVV.

J is TRBJ2-7 and V is TRBV12-5; possible D gene TRBD1, 5 bases. V was pared by 0 bases and J by 7 bases, with 19 bases between. The CDR3 covers 16 residues. CDR1 and CDR2 from the germline V gene are LGHNT and FRNRAP. The CDR3 DNA is TGTGCTAGTGGTTTGGTACCCCACCGGGCCTCAGGGGAGCAGTACTTC. Translation: CASGLVPHRASGEQYF.